Reported below is one T cell receptor (beta chain). As yet, its antigen is unknown. This entry is derived from a study of cytomegalovirus exposure and HLA in healthy donors. Researchers ran the PCR with 60 Vbeta and 13 Jbeta primers. Sequencing used immunoSEQ multiplex PCR; TCRdb keeps in-frame clones, though not all of them. This table holds approximately 150,000 clones, more than 70% found once. General study findings and limits: The study carried out a later analysis of TCR beta sequences. It associated approximately 17,000 of them with specific HLA alleles at a false discovery rate of 0.05.

The CDR3 runs to 16 residues. Germline values: CDR1 LNHDA, CDR2 SQIVND (reference sequence). V was trimmed by 3 bases and J by 4 bases, leaving 18 bases between them. Material: PBMCs. This receptor was identified in a man aged 25-45 years in good health and CMV-seronegative. The chain has TRBV19 and TRBJ1-2, with D possibly matching TRBD1 (6 bases). The CDR3 is CASSIWRQVDSYGYTF. The CDR3, as DNA: TGTGCCAGTAGTATTTGGCGACAGGTCGACTCCTATGGCTACACCTTC.